The 26 T cell receptor beta chains listed next were all sequenced from one sample in a study of cytomegalovirus exposure and HLA in healthy donors. The PCR used 60 Vbeta and 13 Jbeta primers. Produced via immunoSEQ multiplex PCR; TCRdb's table is partial and in-frame only. The table lists 90,000 to 150,000 clones. Sequences were obtained from PBMCs. The receptors originated from a man between 18 and 29 years old in good health and CMV-seronegative.

The chain joins TRBV27 to TRBJ2-6; 7 bases align to TRBD1. With 3 bases clipped from V and 4 bases from J, the junction kept 12 bases outside the gene matches. The germline CDR1 and CDR2 sequences are MNHEY and SMNVEV (reference sequence). The CDR3 consists of 18 residues. CDR3 sequence (DNA): TGTGCCAGCAGTTTGGGGCAGGGGGTGTCGGGGGGGGCCAACGTCCTGACTTTC. It translates to CASSLGQGVSGGANVLTF. The complete variable domain, with remaining parts taken from reference TRBV27 and TRBJ2-6, reads EAQVTQNPRYLITVTGKKLTVTCSQNMNHEYMSWYRQDPGLGLRQIYYSMNVEVTDKGDVPEGYKVSRKEKRNFPLILESPSPNQTSLYFCASSLGQGVSGGANVLTFGAGSRLTVL.

This chain connects TRBV5-1 to TRBJ1-2; D unclear. Trimming removed 1 base from V and 2 bases from J, with 6 bases in between. The CDR3 sequence is 13 residues long. CDR1 is SGHRS, CDR2 YFSETQ, per germline. This chain's CDR3 is CASSLTENYGYTF. The CDR3 nucleotides are TGCGCCAGCAGCTTGACAGAGAACTATGGCTACACCTTC.

This rearrangement joins TRBV6-1 to TRBJ1-2; 7 nucleotides line up with TRBD1. There are 15 residues in the CDR3. Per the germline V gene, CDR1 is MNHNS and CDR2 is SASEGT. V dropped 7 bases and J dropped 6; count of bases not matched to a gene: 14. This CDR3 is CASTIFWGDSDGYTF. The CDR3 region has the DNA TGTGCCAGCACCATATTCTGGGGGGACAGCGATGGCTACACCTTC.

The chain combines TRBV19 with TRBJ2-1, with D maybe TRBD2 (5 bases). Trimming removed 4 bases at V and 9 bases at J, with 19 bases between. From germline, CDR1 is LNHDA and CDR2 SQIVND (reference sequence). This CDR3 has 15 amino acids. The CDR3 loop reads CASSTTPPEGSEQFF. The CDR3, as DNA: TGTGCCAGTAGTACTACCCCCCCTGAGGGCAGTGAGCAGTTCTTC. The entire variable domain, with the rest obtained from reference TRBV19 and TRBJ2-1, is as follows: DGGITQSPKYLFRKEGQNVTLSCEQNLNHDAMYWYRQDPGQGLRLIYYSQIVNDFQKGDIAEGYSVSREKKESFPLTVTSAQKNPTAFYLCASSTTPPEGSEQFFGPGTRLTVL.

The chain couples TRBV9 to TRBJ2-1; 8 positions match TRBD1. The CDR3 has 16 amino acids. Germline-derived CDR1 and CDR2 are SGDLS and YYNGEE. V was clipped by 4 bases and J by 2 bases; unmatched bases: 8. The CDR3 nucleotides are TGTGCCAGCAGCTCAGGGGGACAGGTTGCCTACAATGAGCAGTTCTTC. It yields the protein CASSSGGQVAYNEQFF. Complete variable domain (other parts from reference TRBV9 and TRBJ2-1): DSGVTQTPKHLITATGQRVTLRCSPRSGDLSVYWYQQSLDQGLQFLIQYYNGEERAKGNILERFSAQQFPDLHSELNLSSLELGDSALYFCASSSGGQVAYNEQFFGPGTRLTVL.

This chain connects TRBV2 to TRBJ1-5; 12 nucleotides align to TRBD1. The germline CDR1 and CDR2 sequences are SNHLY and FYNNEI. Losses at the gene ends were 7 bases for V and 3 bases for J; bases not matched to a gene: 4. The CDR3 is 15 residues long. CDR3 sequence reads: CASTGQGANNQPQHF. DNA for the CDR3: TGTGCCAGCACGGGACAGGGGGCAAACAATCAGCCCCAGCATTTT.

The gene calls are TRBV27 and TRBJ2-1, with D perhaps matching TRBD2 (6 bases). The CDR3 runs 15 residues. Germline V gene data show CDR1 as MNHEY and CDR2 as SMNVEV (reference sequence). Trimming pared 3 bases from V and 2 bases from J, leaving 11 bases between. CDR3 in amino acids: CASSFLADTYNEQFF. CDR3 DNA: TGTGCCAGCAGTTTTTTAGCGGATACCTACAATGAGCAGTTCTTC.

CDR3 in DNA: TGTGCCAGCAGCCCAGCCAACGGGACAGGGTTCAATTCACCCCTCCACTTT. Translating it yields CASSPANGTGFNSPLHF. The chain combines TRBV7-9 with TRBJ1-6; 9 bases are shared with TRBD1. V dropped 5 bases and J dropped 7; count of bases not matched to a gene: 12. Germline values: CDR1 SEHNR, CDR2 FQNEAQ (reference sequence). CDR3 length: 17 amino acids.

The V and J genes are TRBV30 and TRBJ1-1, with TRBD1 identical over 7 bases. The ends lost 2 bases at V and 6 bases at J; junction bases unmatched: 9. This CDR3 contains 14 residues. Germline V gene sequence: CDR1 GTSNPN, CDR2 SVGIG (reference sequence). The CDR3 here is CAWSTGAGEAEAFF. The CDR3 DNA follows: TGTGCCTGGAGTACAGGGGCAGGGGAAGCTGAAGCTTTCTTT.

V and J are TRBV9 and TRBJ1-3; D perhaps matches TRBD1 (5 bases). Looked up from germline, CDR1 is SGDLS and CDR2 is YYNGEE. This CDR3 contains 14 residues. V was trimmed by 3 bases and J by 4 bases, leaving 11 bases between them. Written as DNA, the CDR3 is TGTGCCAGCAGCGGGGGCTCCTCGGGAAACACCATATATTTT. Translation: CASSGGSSGNTIYF.

The chain couples TRBV5-1 to TRBJ1-1; possible D gene TRBD1, 6 bases. Per germline, CDR1 SGHRS and CDR2 YFSETQ. V dropped 1 base and J dropped 3 bases, with 13 bases sitting between them. The CDR3 runs to 15 residues. The CDR3 protein is CASSLRGGGYTEAFF. The CDR3 DNA reads as TGCGCCAGCAGCTTGAGAGGGGGTGGGTACACTGAAGCTTTCTTT.

CDR3 coding DNA: TGTGCCAGCAGCTTACAAGTCTCGACAGGGAGGAATGAGCAGTTCTTC. Translated: CASSLQVSTGRNEQFF. The chain employs TRBV13 and TRBJ2-1, with a possible D match to TRBD1 (7 bases). V lost 2 bases and J 7 bases, leaving 18 bases between the germline ends. Germline CDR1 PRHDT, CDR2 FYEKMQ (reference sequence). The CDR3 sequence is 16 residues long. Filled out from reference TRBV13 and TRBJ2-1, the complete variable domain reads AAGVIQSPRHLIKEKRETATLKCYPIPRHDTVYWYQQGPGQDPQFLISFYEKMQSDKGSIPDRFSAQQFSDYHSELNMSSLELGDSALYFCASSLQVSTGRNEQFFGPGTRLTVL.

The chain recombines TRBV18 with TRBJ1-4; no clear D gene. The V end was cut by 3 bases, the J end by 3 bases, with 8 bases between. This CDR3 has 14 residues. Germline CDR1 and CDR2: KGHSH and LQKENI. As DNA, the CDR3 is TGTGCCAGCTCACCTACAACAGCTAATGAAAAACTGTTTTTT. It encodes CASSPTTANEKLFF.

The rearrangement joins TRBV18 to TRBJ2-1, with D perhaps matching TRBD2 (5 bases). Germline CDR1 reads KGHSH; CDR2 reads LQKENI. Trimming stripped 3 bases from V and 5 bases from J, with 14 bases between. The CDR3 has 15 amino acids. The CDR3 here is CASSPRVNTNNEQFF. The DNA for the CDR3 is TGTGCCAGCTCACCGCGGGTGAACACAAACAATGAGCAGTTCTTC. The full variable domain, completed using reference TRBV18 and TRBJ2-1, is NAGVMQNPRHLVRRRGQEARLRCSPMKGHSHVYWYRQLPEEGLKFMVYLQKENIIDESGMPKERFSAEFPKEGPSILRIQQVVRGDSAAYFCASSPRVNTNNEQFFGPGTRLTVL.

The CDR3 region is CASSEKEADTIYF. The CDR3 DNA reads as TGTGCCAGCAGTGAAAAGGAAGCGGACACCATATATTTT. This chain connects TRBV2 to TRBJ1-3, with D unresolved. The length of the CDR3 is 13 residues. V was clipped by 2 bases and J by 8 bases, with 10 bases between them. Germline V gives CDR1 SNHLY, CDR2 FYNNEI.

The V call is TRBV7-6, the J call TRBJ2-5; 8 bases agree with TRBD1. The CDR3 is 14 residues long. CDR1 SGHVS and CDR2 FNYEAQ come from the germline V gene. Trimming removed 5 bases from V and 6 bases from J; junction bases left unmatched: 8. The CDR3, as DNA: TGTGCCAGCAGCGCAAGGACAGGGATAAAGACCCAGTACTTC. It is translated as CASSARTGIKTQYF. The full variable domain, rest sourced from reference TRBV7-6 and TRBJ2-5, is GAGVSQSPRYKVTKRGQDVALRCDPISGHVSLYWYRQALGQGPEFLTYFNYEAQQDKSGLPNDRFSAERPEGSISTLTIQRTEQRDSAMYRCASSARTGIKTQYFGPGTRLLVL.

The chain carries TRBV7-2 and TRBJ2-3; 8 positions agree with TRBD1. With V trimmed by 5 bases and J by 6 bases, 13 bases remained unmatched. Germline V gives CDR1 SGHTA, CDR2 FQGNSA. The CDR3 length is 16 residues. CDR3 sequence (DNA): TGTGCCAGCAGCGAAAGGACAGGGCGGCTTAAGGATACGCAGTATTTT. Translation gives CASSERTGRLKDTQYF.

The chain links TRBV29-1 to TRBJ1-2, with D uncertain. V lost 3 bases and J 2 bases, leaving 10 bases between the germline ends. The CDR3 length is 13 residues. The germline V gene encodes CDR1 SQVTM and CDR2 ANQGSEA. The CDR3 coding sequence is TGCAGCGTTGATGACTGGGAGAACTATGGCTACACCTTC. Residues: CSVDDWENYGYTF.

This chain links TRBV12-5 with TRBJ1-2; D is possibly TRBD1 (6 bases). V lost 2 bases to trimming and J lost 5 bases, with 15 bases between them. Germline V gene data show CDR1 as LGHNT and CDR2 as FRNRAP. CDR3 length: 15 amino acids. The CDR3 loop is CASGLQTGSLYGYTF. CDR3 coding DNA: TGTGCTAGTGGTTTGCAGACAGGTTCTCTGTATGGCTACACCTTC.

This rearrangement joins TRBV18 to TRBJ1-1; D gene ambiguous. V was trimmed by 3 bases and J by 8 bases, leaving 10 bases between them. Germline V gene lookup returns CDR1 KGHSH and CDR2 LQKENI. The CDR3 extends over 12 amino acids. The CDR3 DNA sequence: TGTGCCAGCTCACCCGCGGGTGGAGAAGCTTTCTTT. It codes for CASSPAGGEAFF. Full variable domain (outside the CDR3, taken from reference TRBV18 and TRBJ1-1): NAGVMQNPRHLVRRRGQEARLRCSPMKGHSHVYWYRQLPEEGLKFMVYLQKENIIDESGMPKERFSAEFPKEGPSILRIQQVVRGDSAAYFCASSPAGGEAFFGQGTRLTVV.

The gene calls are TRBV20-1 and TRBJ2-3, with a weak D call TRBD2 (5 bases). Germline V gene data show CDR1 as DFQATT and CDR2 as SNEGSKA (reference sequence). V shed 8 bases and J shed 3 bases, with 9 bases lying between them. CDR3 length: 11 residues. CDR3 bases: TGCAGTTCAAGGAGGACAGATACGCAGTATTTT. Residues: CSSRRTDTQYF.

In DNA form, the CDR3 reads TGTGCCAGAAGCACCCGGGGGGCTACGGGGGGCAATCAGCCCCAGCATTTT. This gives the protein CARSTRGATGGNQPQHF. This chain connects TRBV5-3 to TRBJ1-5; TRBD1 is a possible D gene (6 bases). TRBV5-3 is an open reading frame, and its role is uncertain. The CDR3 contains 17 residues. Trimming cost V 4 bases and J 2 bases, with 19 bases left between them.

The chain is built from TRBV27 and TRBJ2-7; the D gene is possibly TRBD2 (6 bases). V lost 3 bases to trimming and J lost 1 base, with 13 bases between them. CDR3 length equals 15 residues. Germline CDR1 is MNHEY and CDR2 is SMNVEV (reference sequence). CDR3 in DNA: TGTGCCAGCAGTTTTCTTCAGGGAGGATCCTACGAGCAGTACTTC. Residues: CASSFLQGGSYEQYF.

The genes are TRBV11-3 and TRBJ2-3; 9 nucleotides line up with TRBD1. This CDR3 region has 17 residues. The ends lost 1 base at V and 4 bases at J; junction bases unmatched: 9. Germline lookup yields CDR1 SGHNT and CDR2 YENEEA. CDR3 in amino acids: CASSLGPWTGEADTQYF. The CDR3 nucleotides read TGTGCCAGCAGCTTAGGCCCCTGGACAGGGGAGGCAGATACGCAGTATTTT.

The rearrangement links TRBV6-5 to TRBJ1-5; D is undetermined. CDR1 is MNHEY and CDR2 is SVGAGI in the germline V gene. The CDR3 runs 13 residues. Trimming left V 7 bases short and J 1 base short, with 8 bases between. The CDR3 nucleotides are TGTGCCAGCAAAGGGAGCAGCAATCAGCCCCAGCATTTT. This gives the protein CASKGSSNQPQHF.

The genes are TRBV7-9 and TRBJ1-2, with D perhaps TRBD1 (6 bases). From germline, CDR1 is SEHNR and CDR2 FQNEAQ (reference sequence). The CDR3 runs 11 residues. The chain's CDR3 is CGGQANYGYTF. In nucleotides, the CDR3 is TGTGGGGGGCAGGCTAACTATGGCTACACCTTC.